The 7 T cell receptor beta chains presented below share a single source sample, sequenced in a study of cytomegalovirus exposure and HLA in healthy donors. The table came from immunoSEQ multiplex PCR; TCRdb's copy has only in-frame clones and leaves some out. In the table there are about 79,000 clones, approximately 93% of which are singletons. Sequences were obtained from PBMCs. The receptors originated from a woman in her twenties or thirties in good health and CMV-seronegative.

The chain links TRBV9 to TRBJ2-2; 7 bases match TRBD2. The V segment lost 3 bases and the J segment 6 bases; nucleotides outside the gene matches: 8. The CDR3 loop spans 15 amino acids. Germline CDR1 reads SGDLS; CDR2 reads YYNGEE. As DNA, the CDR3 is TGTGCCAGCAGCGGATCGGGGGGACTGTCCGGGGAGCTGTTTTTT. It specifies CASSGSGGLSGELFF.

V usage is TRBV6-1 and J usage is TRBJ1-2, with TRBD1 as a possible D gene (6 bases). V was pared by 0 bases and J by 7 bases, with 15 bases between. This CDR3 comprises 15 residues. The V gene's germline CDR1 is MNHNS and CDR2 SASEGT. CDR3 bases: TGTGCCAGCAGTGAAGCTAGGGGGGGATCGGGTGGCTACACCTTC. This gives the protein CASSEARGGSGGYTF.

This rearrangement joins TRBV7-9 to TRBJ1-2; D remains ambiguous. Per the germline V gene, CDR1 is SEHNR and CDR2 is FQNEAQ (reference sequence). Trimming took 3 bases from V and 6 from J, leaving 11 bases between them. The CDR3 consists of 13 residues. The CDR3: CASSFSNLDGYTF. In DNA form, the CDR3 reads TGTGCCAGCAGCTTTAGTAATCTGGATGGCTACACCTTC. Complete variable domain (other parts from reference TRBV7-9 and TRBJ1-2): DTGVSQNPRHKITKRGQNVTFRCDPISEHNRLYWYRQTLGQGPEFLTYFQNEAQLEKSRLLSDRFSAERPKGSFSTLEIQRTEQGDSAMYLCASSFSNLDGYTFGSGTRLTVV.

This chain connects TRBV5-1 to TRBJ2-3; D is undetermined. Looked up from germline, CDR1 is SGHRS and CDR2 is YFSETQ. The CDR3 extends over 13 amino acids. Between the trimmed V and J ends, which lost 3 bases and 4 bases, there was a span of 9 bases. The CDR3 DNA sequence: TGCGCCAGCAGCTCCTCCGGTCCAGATACGCAGTATTTT. It is translated as CASSSSGPDTQYF.

This clone was seen just once. The chain couples TRBV2 to TRBJ1-1, with TRBD1 matching over 8 bases. Trimming cost V 7 bases and J 1 base; bases outside gene matches: 8. CDR3 length equals 15 residues. Germline V gene sequence: CDR1 SNHLY, CDR2 FYNNEI. CDR3 bases: TGTGCCAGCACCTCCCCGACAGGGGCGAACACTGAAGCTTTCTTT. Translating it yields CASTSPTGANTEAFF.

The J gene is TRBJ2-1, the V gene TRBV7-2, with D perhaps matching TRBD1 (5 bases). With 3 bases removed from V and 1 base from J, the gap between germline ends came to 10 bases. The germline CDR1 and CDR2 sequences are SGHTA and FQGNSA. The CDR3 runs 15 residues. CDR3 residues: CASSLGLGSYNEQFF. The CDR3 bases are TGTGCCAGCAGCTTGGGGCTGGGGTCCTACAATGAGCAGTTCTTC.

The gene calls are TRBV5-1 and TRBJ2-1; 10 bases agree with TRBD2. The CDR3 extends over 16 amino acids. V lost 2 bases, J lost 5 bases, and 7 bases stayed unmatched. The V gene's germline CDR1 is SGHRS and CDR2 YFSETQ. Here the CDR3 DNA reads TGCGCCAGCAGCTTACCTAGCGGGGGCCCGAACAATGAGCAGTTCTTC. It codes for CASSLPSGGPNNEQFF.